This is a list of T cell receptor beta chains from one sample in a study of blood T cell repertoires in COVID-19. The method was immunoSEQ multiplex PCR; TCRdb's version includes in-frame clones alone and lacks a portion of them. The sample records approximately 200,000 clones, nearly 85% being singletons. Sequencing was done on a sample of peripheral blood. These receptors were obtained from a woman in her twenties or thirties with acute or convalescent COVID-19. Each CDR3 is given with its conserved first and last residue. The order of the fields is J gene, V gene, CDR3 length, D gene, clone size, CDR3 DNA, CDR3 protein. The D gene is left open where the match is weak. Only some rows state a clone size, as once, few, many or a class for expanded clones.

J: TRBJ1-1; V: TRBV29-1; length: 13; D: TRBD1; size: NA; DNA: TGCAGCGGGAAACAGGGGGCAATCACTGAAGCTTTCTTT; CDR3: CSGKQGAITEAFF
J: TRBJ1-2; V: TRBV7-7; length: 13; D: TRBD1; size: once; DNA: TGTGCCAGCTTAGGGGGCGAACCTGGTGGCTACACCTTC; CDR3: CASLGGEPGGYTF
J: TRBJ2-7; V: TRBV19; length: 12; D: NA; size: NA; DNA: TGTGCCAGTAAGCAGGGCTCCTACGAGCAGTACTTC; CDR3: CASKQGSYEQYF
J: TRBJ1-2; V: TRBV7-9; length: 15; D: TRBD1; size: NA; DNA: TGTGCCAGCAGCCCTCCGGGACAGGGGTATCGTGGCTACACCTTC; CDR3: CASSPPGQGYRGYTF
J: TRBJ1-4; V: TRBV14; length: 15; D: NA; size: NA; DNA: TGTGCCAGCAGCCCAAATACGGGGGATAAGGAAAAACTGTTTTTT; CDR3: CASSPNTGDKEKLFF
J: TRBJ1-3; V: TRBV30; length: 16; D: TRBD1; size: NA; DNA: TGTGCCTGGAGCCGGAGACAGGGGGCGCGGGGAAACACCATATATTTT; CDR3: CAWSRRQGARGNTIYF
J: TRBJ1-5; V: TRBV28; length: 16; D: NA; size: few; DNA: TGTGCCAGCAGTTTCCCGGCAATCGGGACAAATCAGCCCCAGCATTTT; CDR3: CASSFPAIGTNQPQHF
J: TRBJ1-5; V: TRBV30; length: 13; D: NA; size: NA; DNA: TGTGCCTGGAGTTCGGGGGGCCTTCAGCCCCAGCATTTT; CDR3: CAWSSGGLQPQHF
J: TRBJ2-3; V: TRBV6-6; length: 14; D: NA; size: NA; DNA: TGTGCCAGCAGTAACGGGGGACCCACAGATACGCAGTATTTT; CDR3: CASSNGGPTDTQYF
J: TRBJ2-7; V: TRBV7-2; length: 14; D: NA; size: NA; DNA: TGTGCCAGCAGCTTAGGTCAGGGGGGTTACGAGCAGTACTTC; CDR3: CASSLGQGGYEQYF
J: TRBJ1-3; V: TRBV4-1; length: 13; D: NA; size: NA; DNA: TGCGCCAGCAGCCAAGATCCCCTGTACACCATATATTTT; CDR3: CASSQDPLYTIYF
J: TRBJ2-3; V: TRBV12-3/TRBV12-4; length: 12; D: NA; size: NA; DNA: TGTGCCAGCAGTCCAGAGAGGAATACGCAGTATTTT; CDR3: CASSPERNTQYF
J: TRBJ1-2; V: TRBV28; length: 12; D: NA; size: NA; DNA: TGTGCCAGCAGCGTCCCTGGACAAGGCTACACCTTC; CDR3: CASSVPGQGYTF
J: TRBJ1-1; V: TRBV6-1; length: 13; D: NA; size: once; DNA: TGTGCCAGCGGTGAGATTTGGGCGCCTGAAGCTTTCTTT; CDR3: CASGEIWAPEAFF
J: TRBJ2-5; V: TRBV10-1; length: 13; D: NA; size: once; DNA: TGCGCCAGCAGTGTTAAGAGAGAGGAGACCCAGTACTTC; CDR3: CASSVKREETQYF
J: TRBJ2-1; V: TRBV18; length: 14; D: NA; size: NA; DNA: TGTGCCAGCTCACCACCAACCAGCTACAATGAGCAGTTCTTC; CDR3: CASSPPTSYNEQFF
J: TRBJ2-7; V: TRBV2; length: 15; D: NA; size: NA; DNA: TGTGCCAGCAGTGATCGTGCCGCTAGCTCCTACGAGCAGTACTTC; CDR3: CASSDRAASSYEQYF
J: TRBJ1-1; V: TRBV10-3; length: 15; D: NA; size: NA; DNA: TGTGCCATCAGTGACCCCGGGGGGCTGAAGACTGAAGCTTTCTTT; CDR3: CAISDPGGLKTEAFF
J: TRBJ1-2; V: TRBV10-1; length: 12; D: NA; size: NA; DNA: TGCGCCAACCACAGGGTTAACTATGGCTACACCTTC; CDR3: CANHRVNYGYTF
J: TRBJ1-4; V: TRBV28; length: 15; D: NA; size: NA; DNA: TGTGCCAGCAGTCTCGGGAAGAGGGCTAATGAAAAACTGTTTTTT; CDR3: CASSLGKRANEKLFF
J: TRBJ2-1; V: TRBV10-1; length: 13; D: NA; size: NA; DNA: TGCGCCAGCAGTGAGGAGGGAAACAATGAGCAGTTCTTC; CDR3: CASSEEGNNEQFF
J: TRBJ2-5; V: TRBV11-2; length: 15; D: NA; size: few; DNA: TGTGCCAGCAGCTCCAGGGGAGGGTTCGTGGTGACCCAGTACTTC; CDR3: CASSSRGGFVVTQYF
J: TRBJ1-3; V: TRBV5-6; length: 15; D: NA; size: NA; DNA: TGTGCCAGCAGCCGGTTGCCTAAGTCGGGAAACACCATATATTTT; CDR3: CASSRLPKSGNTIYF
J: TRBJ1-4; V: TRBV27; length: 16; D: TRBD1; size: NA; DNA: TGTGCCAGCAGTGCCCTACCGGGACAGGAGAATGAAAAACTGTTTTTT; CDR3: CASSALPGQENEKLFF
J: TRBJ1-2; V: TRBV19; length: 13; D: TRBD1; size: NA; DNA: TGTGCCACCTCGGACAGGGGGGACTATGGCTACACCTTC; CDR3: CATSDRGDYGYTF
J: TRBJ1-1; V: TRBV7-9; length: 14; D: NA; size: few; DNA: TGTGCCAGCAGTTCCTTCACGGGGTACACTGAAGCTTTCTTT; CDR3: CASSSFTGYTEAFF
J: TRBJ2-1; V: TRBV9; length: 13; D: TRBD1; size: NA; DNA: TGTGCCAGCAGCGTAACGACAGGGATTGAGCAGTTCTTC; CDR3: CASSVTTGIEQFF
J: TRBJ2-5; V: TRBV7-2; length: 13; D: TRBD1; size: NA; DNA: TGTGCCAGCAGGTCCGGGACAGGGAAAGCCCAGTACTTC; CDR3: CASRSGTGKAQYF
J: TRBJ2-7; V: TRBV11-3; length: 13; D: NA; size: NA; DNA: TGTGCCAGCAGCGGTGTGGGGGCGGTGGAGCAGTACTTC; CDR3: CASSGVGAVEQYF
J: TRBJ1-2; V: TRBV27; length: 14; D: NA; size: once; DNA: TGTGCCAGCAGTTTAGGGGGGGCAGGCGGCGGCTACACCTTC; CDR3: CASSLGGAGGGYTF
J: TRBJ1-2; V: TRBV2; length: 12; D: NA; size: NA; DNA: TGTGCCAGCCAGGGCGGAATAAAGGGCTACACCTTC; CDR3: CASQGGIKGYTF
J: TRBJ2-2; V: TRBV5-1; length: 15; D: TRBD1; size: once; DNA: TGCGCCAGCAGCCGGGACAGACCGAACACCGGGGAGCTGTTTTTT; CDR3: CASSRDRPNTGELFF
J: TRBJ2-2; V: TRBV14; length: 17; D: TRBD1; size: NA; DNA: TGTGCCAGCAGCCCCCTCCGGACAGGGGGCAACACCGGGGAGCTGTTTTTT; CDR3: CASSPLRTGGNTGELFF
J: TRBJ1-2; V: TRBV10-3; length: 15; D: TRBD1; size: NA; DNA: TGTGCCATCAGTGACCGAGGACAGGGGTGGTATGGCTACACCTTC; CDR3: CAISDRGQGWYGYTF
J: TRBJ1-6; V: TRBV2; length: 13; D: NA; size: NA; DNA: TGTGCCAGCAGTGTGAAGGACGGGGCACCCCTCCACTTT; CDR3: CASSVKDGAPLHF
J: TRBJ2-7; V: TRBV7-2; length: 15; D: NA; size: NA; DNA: TGTGCCAGCAGCCAGGGGGCGGGGGCAGCCTACGAGCAGTACTTC; CDR3: CASSQGAGAAYEQYF
J: TRBJ2-7; V: TRBV5-1; length: 17; D: NA; size: NA; DNA: TGCGCCAGCAGCTTGACCACGCCCCCGAGCAGGGAACGCGAGCAGTACTTC; CDR3: CASSLTTPPSREREQYF
J: TRBJ2-1; V: TRBV7-2; length: 13; D: NA; size: NA; DNA: TGTGCCAGCAGCCGAAGACACGACAATGAGCAGTTCTTC; CDR3: CASSRRHDNEQFF
J: TRBJ1-3; V: TRBV9; length: 16; D: TRBD1; size: NA; DNA: TGTGCCAGCAGCCCGCAGACAGGGGGGACTGGAAACACCATATATTTT; CDR3: CASSPQTGGTGNTIYF
J: TRBJ2-1; V: TRBV28; length: 15; D: TRBD2; size: few; DNA: TGTGCCAGCTCCGAAGGGGCGGGAGGTCAAAATGAGCAGTTCTTC; CDR3: CASSEGAGGQNEQFF